This TCR beta chain was identified in a study of T-cell reconstitution after alpha-beta-depleted transplantation in children. Construction of the TCRbeta library involved unique molecular identifiers. TCRdb re-derived calls from the PCR reads in MiXCR, one entry per CDR3 protein. The sample has about 610,000 distinct CDR3 sequences, roughly a tenth seen once. The CDR3 sequence is 15 residues long. V lost 5 bases and J 3 bases, leaving 13 bases between the germline ends. CDR1 is SGHDN, CDR2 FVKESK, per germline. The genes are TRBV14 and TRBJ1-4, with D perhaps TRBD1 (6 bases). This TCR came from a human donor who donated a stem cell graft to a child with acute myeloid leukemia. Source: PBMCs from the stem cell graft donor, taken from the stem cell graft. CDR3 sequence (DNA): TGTGCCAGCAGCGCACAACAGGGTTCTAATGAAAAACTGTTTTTT. This gives the protein CASSAQQGSNEKLFF.